The 27 T cell receptor beta chains presented below share a single source sample, sequenced in a study of monozygotic twins with cystic fibrosis (dated by TCRdb to the early 2020s). Library creation used the immunoSEQ multiplex PCR assay. The table was pulled from immuneACCESS by TCRdb, which kept in-frame rearrangements only. Such tables lose some clones; where checked, under half of the loss comes from unresolved V genes, and the rest has no known cause. The sample table records some 15,000 clones; about 88% of these occur just once. Approximately 0.99% of the sample is in the top ten clones. The sequenced sample was blood. The receptors derive from a boy aged 10-17 years with cystic fibrosis.

This clone was detected once. This chain's CDR3 is CASSLTGGQPQHF. CDR3 coding DNA: TGTGCCAGCAGCTTGACAGGGGGTCAGCCCCAGCATTTT. This rearrangement joins TRBV7-2 to TRBJ1-5; 9 bases are shared with TRBD1. After removal of 3 bases from V and 6 bases from J, the junction contained 0 bases not matched to a gene. Germline-derived CDR1 and CDR2 are SGHTA and FQGNSA. The CDR3 extends over 13 amino acids.

V is TRBV5-1 and J is TRBJ2-7; perhaps TRBD1 as D (6 bases). The CDR3 is 16 amino acids. Between the trimmed V and J ends, which lost 3 bases and 0 bases, there was a span of 16 bases. The germline V gene encodes CDR1 SGHRS and CDR2 YFSETQ. The chain's CDR3 is CASSSMPGQDSYEQYF. CDR3 in DNA: TGCGCCAGCAGCTCAATGCCGGGACAAGACTCCTACGAGCAGTACTTC.

V is TRBV19 and J is TRBJ2-1; the match to TRBD1 covers 10 bases. This CDR3 contains 14 residues. Germline CDR1 and CDR2: LNHDA and SQIVND (reference sequence). J was trimmed by 7 bases and V by 4 bases; bases with no gene match: 4. CDR3 DNA: TGTGCCAGTAGTACGGGACAGGGGTTGAATGAGCAGTTCTTC. This translates into CASSTGQGLNEQFF.

J is TRBJ2-5 and V is TRBV11-3, with no clear D. The CDR3 runs to 13 residues. Trimming removed 1 base from V and 5 bases from J, with 8 bases in between. The germline gives CDR1 SGHNT, CDR2 YENEEA. CDR3 protein: CASSLGYTETQYF. In nucleotides, the CDR3 is TGTGCCAGCAGCTTAGGATATACGGAGACCCAGTACTTC. Complete variable domain (other parts from reference TRBV11-3 and TRBJ2-5): EAGVVQSPRYKIIEKKQPVAFWCNPISGHNTLYWYLQNLGQGPELLIRYENEEAVDDSQLPKDRFSAERLKGVDSTLKIQPAELGDSAVYLCASSLGYTETQYFGPGTRLLVL.

The chain employs TRBV19 and TRBJ2-1; D is ambiguous. Germline CDR1 LNHDA, CDR2 SQIVND (reference sequence). V lost 6 bases, J lost 0 bases, and 9 bases lay in between. CDR3 size: 14 residues. CDR3: CASRDRSSYNEQFF. The CDR3 DNA reads as TGTGCCAGTAGGGACCGAAGCTCCTACAATGAGCAGTTCTTC.

The CDR3 loop is CASSITGGSGEQYF. The CDR3, as DNA: TGTGCCAGTAGTATAACGGGGGGTAGTGGCGAGCAGTACTTC. This rearrangement joins TRBV19 to TRBJ2-7; the match to TRBD2 covers 7 bases. Germline values: CDR1 LNHDA, CDR2 SQIVND (reference sequence). The CDR3 runs to 14 residues. J lost 6 bases, V lost 2 bases, and 7 bases had no gene match.

The genes are TRBV4-2 and TRBJ1-5, with 10 bases fitting TRBD1. CDR1 LGHNA and CDR2 YNFKEQ come from the germline V gene. The V and J ends lost 3 bases and 7 bases, in that order; junction bases with no gene match: 6. The CDR3 loop spans 15 amino acids. The DNA for the CDR3 is TGTGCCAGCAGCCAGTTGACAGGGGGCCGGCAGCCCCAGCATTTT. Translated, it gives CASSQLTGGRQPQHF.

The gene calls are TRBV2 and TRBJ1-2; D gene uncertain. Germline CDR1 SNHLY, CDR2 FYNNEI. The CDR3 is 14 residues long. V was pared by 7 bases and J by 3 bases, with 15 bases between. CDR3 bases: TGTGCCAGCACGGCGGGCCTCCTCGACTATGGCTACACCTTC. It translates to CASTAGLLDYGYTF.

The rearrangement links TRBV6-1 to TRBJ1-5; 7 positions match TRBD1. V shed 5 bases, J shed 5 bases, and the junction held 9 bases outside the gene matches. CDR3 size: 15 residues. The V gene's germline CDR1 is MNHNS and CDR2 SASEGT. The CDR3 loop reads CASSSRGQSYQPQHF. Written as DNA, the CDR3 is TGTGCCAGCAGTAGTAGGGGACAGTCCTATCAGCCCCAGCATTTT.

The V call is TRBV19, the J call TRBJ1-1; TRBD1 is a possible D gene (6 bases). Germline lookup yields CDR1 LNHDA and CDR2 SQIVND (reference sequence). Between the trimmed V and J ends, which lost 5 bases and 4 bases, there was a span of 8 bases. The CDR3 covers 12 residues. This chain's CDR3 is CASSEGGTEAFF. The CDR3 DNA is TGTGCCAGTAGTGAGGGGGGCACTGAAGCTTTCTTT.

The chain recombines TRBV18 with TRBJ1-1; 7 nucleotides align to TRBD1. Germline CDR1 is KGHSH and CDR2 is LQKENI. Trimming at V came to 7 bases and at J to 1 base, leaving 3 bases not matched to a gene. The CDR3 covers 13 residues. CDR3 nucleotide sequence: TGTGCCAGCTGCGGACAGGCGAACACTGAAGCTTTCTTT. Translated: CASCGQANTEAFF.

The genes are TRBV5-8 and TRBJ1-2, with 8 bases lining up with TRBD1. Germline CDR1 reads SGHTS; CDR2 reads YDEGEE. The CDR3 has 14 amino acids. The V gene end was trimmed by 4 bases and the J gene end by 4 bases; junction bases not matched to a gene: 6. CDR3 sequence (DNA): TGTGCCAGCAGCACGGACAGGGCGGCCTATGGCTACACCTTC. Translation gives CASSTDRAAYGYTF.

The V and J genes are TRBV19 and TRBJ2-4; TRBD1 matches 8 bases. Trimming cost V 6 bases and J 0 bases; bases outside gene matches: 10. The germline gives CDR1 LNHDA, CDR2 SQIVND (reference sequence). The CDR3 has 17 amino acids. The CDR3 loop reads CASRTGQATLAKNIQYF. In DNA, the CDR3 is TGTGCCAGTAGGACGGGACAGGCAACGCTAGCCAAAAACATTCAGTACTTC.

This sequence joins TRBV7-8 and TRBJ2-7, with TRBD1 matching 10 bases. The CDR3 loop spans 14 amino acids. Germline loops: CDR1 SGHVS, CDR2 FQNEAQ. Trimming at V came to 5 bases and at J to 5 bases, leaving 6 bases not matched to a gene. The CDR3 nucleotides read TGTGCCAGCAGCCTTCGGGACAGGGGACACGAGCAGTACTTC. Its protein product is CASSLRDRGHEQYF. The complete variable domain, with remaining parts taken from reference TRBV7-8 and TRBJ2-7, reads GAGVSQSPRYKVAKRGQDVALRCDPISGHVSLFWYQQALGQGPEFLTYFQNEAQLDKSGLPSDRFFAERPEGSVSTLKIQRTQQEDSAVYLCASSLRDRGHEQYFGPGTRLTVT.

V and J are TRBV2 and TRBJ1-1; D unclear. The CDR3 loop spans 14 amino acids. CDR1 is SNHLY, CDR2 FYNNEI, per germline. V lost 6 bases and J 5 bases, leaving 16 bases between the germline ends. The CDR3 DNA follows: TGTGCCAGCAGGTCGGAAGTGGTTAGTACTGAAGCTTTCTTT. Translated, it gives CASRSEVVSTEAFF.

The chain carries TRBV25-1 and TRBJ2-5, with a possible D match to TRBD2 (6 bases). Deletions cut 8 bases from V and 4 bases from J, with 17 bases between. CDR1 and CDR2 from the germline V gene are MGHDK and SYGVNS. The CDR3 loop spans 14 amino acids. This CDR3 reads CASAHGGNGETQYF. The CDR3 DNA reads TGTGCCAGCGCTCATGGGGGGAATGGAGAGACCCAGTACTTC. Together with reference TRBV25-1 and TRBJ2-5, the CDR3 gives the full variable domain: EADIYQTPRYLVIGTGKKITLECSQTMGHDKMYWYQQDPGMELHLIHYSYGVNSTEKGDLSSESTVSRIRTEHFPLTLESARPSHTSQYLCASAHGGNGETQYFGPGTRLLVL.

The chain recombines TRBV2 with TRBJ1-1; D call uncertain. This CDR3 is 12 amino acids long. Trimming shortened V by 9 bases and J by 3 bases, and 11 bases separated the two germline ends. The V gene's germline CDR1 is SNHLY and CDR2 FYNNEI. The CDR3 DNA follows: TGTGCCAGAAAAGGTCCTTACACTGAAGCTTTCTTT. Translated, it gives CARKGPYTEAFF.

V is TRBV7-2 and J is TRBJ2-1, with D tentatively TRBD1 (5 bases). CDR1 and CDR2 (germline): SGHTA, FQGNSA. The CDR3 is 17 residues long. Between the trimmed V and J ends, which lost 5 bases and 7 bases, there was a span of 24 bases. As DNA, the CDR3 is TGTGCCAGCAGCCCATCCCCCCCAGGGTCCCGGAATAATGAGCAGTTCTTC. It encodes CASSPSPPGSRNNEQFF.

The chain recombines TRBV19 with TRBJ1-2; D gene ambiguous. Germline values: CDR1 LNHDA, CDR2 SQIVND (reference sequence). This CDR3 has 13 residues. V dropped 5 bases and J dropped 5 bases, with 12 bases sitting between them. The CDR3 DNA is TGTGCCAGTAGTCCGGAGAGATTTTATGGCTACACCTTC. Translated: CASSPERFYGYTF.

The chain recombines TRBV2 with TRBJ1-5; TRBD1 aligns across 8 bases. Germline V gives CDR1 SNHLY, CDR2 FYNNEI. V was pared by 4 bases and J by 6 bases, with 2 bases of the junction left unmatched. The CDR3 is 13 residues long. CDR3 DNA: TGTGCCAGCAGTGTGGACAGGGTTCAGCCCCAGCATTTT. It translates to CASSVDRVQPQHF.

The chain uses TRBV4-2 and TRBJ2-2; 11 nucleotides match TRBD1. The CDR3 consists of 15 residues. With V trimmed by 5 bases and J by 5 bases, 4 bases remained unmatched. Germline CDR1 and CDR2: LGHNA and YNFKEQ. The CDR3 DNA reads TGTGCCAGCAGCAGAGGACAGGGGGCAACCGGGGAGCTGTTTTTT. Protein product: CASSRGQGATGELFF.

This clone was counted a few times. DNA for the CDR3: TGTGCCTTCCGCACACGTACTGGCGAAAAACTGTTTTTT. It is translated as CAFRTRTGEKLFF. The V call is TRBV30, the J call TRBJ1-4; no reliable D call. The CDR3 contains 13 residues. Per germline, CDR1 GTSNPN and CDR2 SVGIG (reference sequence). V dropped 7 bases and J dropped 8 bases, with 17 bases sitting between them.

The gene calls are TRBV11-2 and TRBJ2-7, with 11 bases lining up with TRBD2. Germline CDR1 reads SGHAT; CDR2 reads FQNNGV. The CDR3 is made up of 16 amino acids. With V trimmed by 2 bases and J by 1 base, 4 bases remained unmatched. The CDR3 reads CASSLTSGSSSYEQYF. The DNA for the CDR3 is TGTGCCAGCAGCTTAACTAGCGGGAGTTCTTCCTACGAGCAGTACTTC.

The gene calls are TRBV6-5 and TRBJ1-2, with 8 nucleotides matching TRBD1. Germline V CDR1 and CDR2: MNHEY, SVGAGI. V was clipped by 7 bases and J by 1 base; unmatched bases: 5. This CDR3 region has 14 residues. CDR3 DNA sequence: TGTGCCAGCAAGACTACAGGGGGTAACTATGGCTACACCTTC. Translated: CASKTTGGNYGYTF.

The rearrangement uses TRBV6-1 and TRBJ1-2; D is ambiguous. Germline CDR1 is MNHNS and CDR2 is SASEGT. V dropped 0 bases and J dropped 7 bases, with 21 bases sitting between them. The CDR3 has 17 amino acids. In DNA, the CDR3 is TGTGCCAGCAGTGAAGCTCCCGGGCTCCCTTACGCGGGTGGCTACACCTTC. Translating gives CASSEAPGLPYAGGYTF.

A few counts support this clone. This chain joins TRBV2 and TRBJ1-1; 7 nucleotides align to TRBD1. This CDR3 contains 15 residues. J lost 1 base, V lost 8 bases, and 10 bases had no gene match. The V gene's germline CDR1 is SNHLY and CDR2 FYNNEI. This chain's CDR3 is CASPPARGKNTEAFF. DNA for the CDR3: TGTGCCAGCCCCCCAGCCAGGGGGAAGAACACTGAAGCTTTCTTT.

This rearrangement joins TRBV6-5 to TRBJ1-1; 11 positions match TRBD1. CDR3 length equals 15 residues. Germline CDR1 reads MNHEY; CDR2 reads SVGAGI. The V gene end was trimmed by 4 bases and the J gene end by 1 base; junction bases not matched to a gene: 2. Here the CDR3 DNA reads TGTGCCAGCAGTTCCGGGACAGGGGGGAACACTGAAGCTTTCTTT. Its translation: CASSSGTGGNTEAFF.